These 8 T cell receptor beta chains were sequenced from one sample in a study of T-cell reconstitution after alpha-beta-depleted transplantation in children (dated by TCRdb to about 2016). Reading the label with the study, this specimen's treatment or condition is: allogeneic hematopoietic cell transplantation with graft depleted of TCRalphabeta T cells and CD19 B cells. Libraries were constructed by PCR. The sequencer was an Illumina HiSeq 2500. To normalize quantification of the TCRbeta repertoire, the TCR libraries were built with molecular barcoding that relied on unique molecular identifiers. TCRdb handled the public reads itself, with Q25 trimming in fastp and clone calling in MiXCR, and kept productive beta chains. One record per CDR3 amino acid sequence lists the most common genes and DNA. This sample gives 200,000 to 250,000 distinct CDR3 sequences in total; roughly 7% of them show up just once. Clones ranked in the top ten supply around 5% of the sample.

The source material was PBMCs, sampled before TCRalphabeta/CD19-depleted stem cell transplant. The origin of the receptors is a boy aged 2-9 years with acute lymphoblastic leukemia, due to receive a stem cell transplant.

This clonotype was recorded at least ten times. The chain couples TRBV2 to TRBJ2-5; TRBD1 matches at 11 bases. From germline, CDR1 is SNHLY and CDR2 FYNNEI. The ends lost 7 bases at V and 4 bases at J; junction bases unmatched: 5. The CDR3 contains 14 residues. The CDR3 protein is CASTKDRGPETQYF. The CDR3 nucleotides are TGTGCCAGCACGAAGGACAGGGGGCCAGAGACCCAGTACTTC.

This clonotype was observed many times. The chain has TRBV29-1 and TRBJ2-7, with D possibly being TRBD2 (6 bases). The germline V gene encodes CDR1 SQVTM and CDR2 ANQGSEA. CDR3 length equals 15 residues. Trimming left V 6 bases short and J 0 bases short, with 18 bases between. This CDR3 reads CSVKDPAGSSYEQYF. For the CDR3, the DNA is TGCAGCGTCAAAGATCCCGCGGGGAGCTCCTACGAGCAGTACTTC.

The chain uses TRBV27 and TRBJ2-3; D assignment may be TRBD1 or TRBD2 (5 bases each). There are 13 residues in the CDR3. The V gene lost 8 bases and the J gene lost 1 base, with 10 bases spanning the gap. From germline, CDR1 is MNHEY and CDR2 SMNVEV (reference sequence). CDR3 residues: CASHQGGTDTQYF. CDR3 sequence (DNA): TGTGCCAGCCATCAGGGAGGCACAGATACGCAGTATTTT.

This clonotype occurred a few times. The V call is TRBV13, the J call TRBJ2-2, with no clear D. Germline CDR1 PRHDT, CDR2 FYEKMQ (reference sequence). V was trimmed by 8 bases and J by 3 bases, leaving 22 bases between them. CDR3 size: 17 residues. The CDR3 DNA follows: TGTGCCAGCCGCGGCTCAGCCGGGCGGTCTTACACCGGGGAGCTGTTTTTT. Protein sequence: CASRGSAGRSYTGELFF.

This clonotype was recorded at least ten times. This chain uses TRBV13 with TRBJ2-5; D is ambiguous. V lost 0 bases and J lost 2, with 7 bases in between. Germline loops: CDR1 PRHDT, CDR2 FYEKMQ (reference sequence). CDR3 length: 14 residues. CDR3 DNA sequence: TGTGCCAGCAGCTTAGGAGCAGGACAAGAGACCCAGTACTTC. The encoded protein is CASSLGAGQETQYF.

The chain couples TRBV6-5 to TRBJ1-2; D is ambiguous. CDR1 and CDR2 from the germline V gene are MNHEY and SVGAGI. The CDR3 is 13 residues long. V was cut by 2 bases and J by 3 bases, with 7 bases left in between. CDR3 loop: CASSYKGYYGYTF. The CDR3 coding sequence is TGTGCCAGCAGTTACAAGGGATACTATGGCTACACCTTC.

This clonotype was counted at least ten times. The chain joins TRBV3-1 to TRBJ1-1; D is undetermined. CDR1 and CDR2 (germline): LGHDT, YNNKEL (reference sequence). V gave up 3 bases and J gave up 2 bases, with 10 bases separating them. The length of the CDR3 is 14 residues. CDR3 region: CASSHLGINTEAFF. CDR3 nucleotides: TGTGCCAGCAGCCATCTGGGCATTAACACTGAAGCTTTCTTT.

This clonotype appeared many times. The CDR3 bases are TGCAGTGCTAACCCAACGGAGCGGGAGTGGGCAAATGAGCAGTTCTTC. This encodes CSANPTEREWANEQFF. The chain combines TRBV20-1 with TRBJ2-1; TRBD2 matches at 8 bases. CDR3 length equals 16 residues. Germline CDR1 reads DFQATT; CDR2 reads SNEGSKA (reference sequence). V was clipped by 4 bases and J by 7 bases; unmatched bases: 15.